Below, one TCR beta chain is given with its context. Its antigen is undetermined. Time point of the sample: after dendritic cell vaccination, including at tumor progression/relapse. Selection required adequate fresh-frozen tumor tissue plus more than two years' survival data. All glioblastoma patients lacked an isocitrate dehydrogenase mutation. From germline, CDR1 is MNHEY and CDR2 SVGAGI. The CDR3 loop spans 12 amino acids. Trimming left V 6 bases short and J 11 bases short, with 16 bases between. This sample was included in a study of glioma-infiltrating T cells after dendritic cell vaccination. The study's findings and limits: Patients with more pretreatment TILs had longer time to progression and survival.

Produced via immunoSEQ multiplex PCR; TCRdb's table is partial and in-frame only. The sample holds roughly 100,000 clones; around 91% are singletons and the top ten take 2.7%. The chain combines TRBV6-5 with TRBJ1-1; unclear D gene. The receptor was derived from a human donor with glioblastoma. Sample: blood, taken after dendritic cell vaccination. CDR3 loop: CASSRFLGEAFF. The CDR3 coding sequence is TGTGCCAGCAGCCGATTCCTCGGAGAGGCTTTCTTT.